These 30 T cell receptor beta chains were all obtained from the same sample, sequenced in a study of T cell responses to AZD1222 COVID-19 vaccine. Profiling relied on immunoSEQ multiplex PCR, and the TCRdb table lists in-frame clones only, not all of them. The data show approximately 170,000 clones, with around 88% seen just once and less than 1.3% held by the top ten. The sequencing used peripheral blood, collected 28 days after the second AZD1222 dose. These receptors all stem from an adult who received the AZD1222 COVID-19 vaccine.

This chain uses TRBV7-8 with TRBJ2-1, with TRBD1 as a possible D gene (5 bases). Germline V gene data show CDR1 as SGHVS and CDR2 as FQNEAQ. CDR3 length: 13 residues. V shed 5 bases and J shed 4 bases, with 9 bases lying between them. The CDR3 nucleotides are TGTGCCAGCAGCCAAAGGGGTTACAATGAGCAGTTCTTC. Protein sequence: CASSQRGYNEQFF.

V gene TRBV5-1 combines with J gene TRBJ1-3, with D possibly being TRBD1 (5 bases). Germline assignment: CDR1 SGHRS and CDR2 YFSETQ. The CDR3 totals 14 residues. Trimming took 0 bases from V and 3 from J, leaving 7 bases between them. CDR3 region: CASSLVGDGNTIYF. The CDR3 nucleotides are TGCGCCAGCAGCTTGGTGGGGGATGGAAACACCATATATTTT.

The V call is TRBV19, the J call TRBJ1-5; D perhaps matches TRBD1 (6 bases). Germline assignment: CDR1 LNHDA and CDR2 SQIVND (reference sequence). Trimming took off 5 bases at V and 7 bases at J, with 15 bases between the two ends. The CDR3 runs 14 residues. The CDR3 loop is CASSFQGRGQPQHF. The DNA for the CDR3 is TGTGCCAGTAGTTTCCAGGGGAGGGGGCAGCCCCAGCATTTT.

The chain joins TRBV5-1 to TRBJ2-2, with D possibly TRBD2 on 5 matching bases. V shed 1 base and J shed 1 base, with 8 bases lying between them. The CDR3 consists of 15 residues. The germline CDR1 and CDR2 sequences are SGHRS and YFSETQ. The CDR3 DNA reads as TGCGCCAGCAGCTTGACCAGCGGGAACACCGGGGAGCTGTTTTTT. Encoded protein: CASSLTSGNTGELFF.

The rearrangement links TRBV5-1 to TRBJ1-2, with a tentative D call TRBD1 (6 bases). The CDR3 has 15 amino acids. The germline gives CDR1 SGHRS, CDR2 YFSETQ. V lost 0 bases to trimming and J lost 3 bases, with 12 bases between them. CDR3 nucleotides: TGCGCCAGCAGCTTGGTCGGGGGCGCAGACTATGGCTACACCTTC. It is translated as CASSLVGGADYGYTF. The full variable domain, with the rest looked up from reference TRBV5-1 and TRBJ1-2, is KAGVTQTPRYLIKTRGQQVTLSCSPISGHRSVSWYQQTPGQGLQFLFEYFSETQRNKGNFPGRFSGRQFSNSRSEMNVSTLELGDSALYLCASSLVGGADYGYTFGSGTRLTVV.

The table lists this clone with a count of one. The CDR3 reads CASLPLATDTQYF. The DNA of the CDR3 is TGTGCCAGTCTCCCCCTAGCGACAGATACGCAGTATTTT. The chain recombines TRBV25-1 with TRBJ2-3; D is possibly TRBD2 (6 bases). The V gene's germline CDR1 is MGHDK and CDR2 SYGVNS. The CDR3 totals 13 residues. Trimming left V 9 bases short and J 3 bases short, with 13 bases between.

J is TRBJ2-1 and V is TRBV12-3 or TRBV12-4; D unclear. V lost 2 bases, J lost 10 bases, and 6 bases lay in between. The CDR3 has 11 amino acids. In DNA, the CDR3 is TGTGCCAGCAGTTTACTAGGCGAGCAGTTCTTC. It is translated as CASSLLGEQFF.

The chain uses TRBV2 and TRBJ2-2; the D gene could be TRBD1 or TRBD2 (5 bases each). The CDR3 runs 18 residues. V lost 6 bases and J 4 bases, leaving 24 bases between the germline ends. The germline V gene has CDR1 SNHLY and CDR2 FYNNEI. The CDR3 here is CASSASGTLRRPTGELFF. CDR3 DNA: TGTGCCAGCAGCGCTTCCGGGACCCTGCGCCGACCCACCGGGGAGCTGTTTTTT.

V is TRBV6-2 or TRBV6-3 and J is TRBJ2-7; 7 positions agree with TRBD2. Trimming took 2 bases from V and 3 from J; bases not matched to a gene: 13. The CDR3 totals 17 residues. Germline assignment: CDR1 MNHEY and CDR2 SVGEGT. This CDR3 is CASSYTPAKGGLYEQYF. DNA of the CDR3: TGTGCCAGCAGTTACACCCCGGCGAAGGGAGGGCTCTACGAGCAGTACTTC.

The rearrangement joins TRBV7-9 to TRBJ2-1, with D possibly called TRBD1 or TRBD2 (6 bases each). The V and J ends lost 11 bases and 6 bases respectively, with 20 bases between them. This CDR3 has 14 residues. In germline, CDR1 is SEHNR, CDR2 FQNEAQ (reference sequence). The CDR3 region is CAYRGQVAPNEQFF. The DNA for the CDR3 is TGTGCCTACCGGGGGCAGGTGGCCCCCAATGAGCAGTTCTTC.

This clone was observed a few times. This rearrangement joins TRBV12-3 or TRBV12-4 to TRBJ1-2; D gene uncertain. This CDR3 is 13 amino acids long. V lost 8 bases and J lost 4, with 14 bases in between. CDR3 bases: TGTGCCAGCTCAAAGGAACCGGGCTATGGCTACACCTTC. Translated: CASSKEPGYGYTF.

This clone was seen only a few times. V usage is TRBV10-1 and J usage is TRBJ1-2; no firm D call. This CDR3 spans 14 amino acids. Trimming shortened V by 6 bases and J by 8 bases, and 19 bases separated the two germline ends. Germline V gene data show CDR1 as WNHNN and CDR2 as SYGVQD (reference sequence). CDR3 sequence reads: CASSPSGQAWGYTF. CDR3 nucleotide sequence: TGCGCCAGCAGCCCCAGCGGCCAGGCTTGGGGCTACACCTTC.

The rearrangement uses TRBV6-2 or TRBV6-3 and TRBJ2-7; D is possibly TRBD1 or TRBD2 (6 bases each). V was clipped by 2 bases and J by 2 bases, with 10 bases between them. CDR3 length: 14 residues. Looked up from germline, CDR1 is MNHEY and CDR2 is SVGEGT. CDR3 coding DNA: TGTGCCAGCAGTTACCTCGGGGGCCCCTACGAGCAGTACTTC. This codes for CASSYLGGPYEQYF.

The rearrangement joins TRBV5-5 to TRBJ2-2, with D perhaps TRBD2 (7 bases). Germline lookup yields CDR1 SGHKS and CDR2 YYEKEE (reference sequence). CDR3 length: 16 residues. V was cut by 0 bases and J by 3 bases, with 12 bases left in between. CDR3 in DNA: TGTGCCAGCAGCTTGGCGGGGGGCCGGTACACCGGGGAGCTGTTTTTT. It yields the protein CASSLAGGRYTGELFF.

The CDR3 sequence: CASRADRGNYGYTF. The CDR3 nucleotides read TGTGCCAGCAGGGCGGACAGGGGAAACTATGGCTACACCTTC. The chain links TRBV2 to TRBJ1-2, with 9 bases lining up with TRBD1. V lost 6 bases and J lost 2; bases outside the gene matches: 4. Germline lookup yields CDR1 SNHLY and CDR2 FYNNEI. The CDR3 is made up of 14 amino acids.

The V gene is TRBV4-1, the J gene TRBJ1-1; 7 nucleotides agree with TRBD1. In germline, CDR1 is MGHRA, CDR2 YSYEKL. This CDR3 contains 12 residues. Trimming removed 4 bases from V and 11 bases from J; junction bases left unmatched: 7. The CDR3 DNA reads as TGCGCCAGCAGCCGAGCCGGGACAGAGGCTTTCTTT. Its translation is CASSRAGTEAFF.

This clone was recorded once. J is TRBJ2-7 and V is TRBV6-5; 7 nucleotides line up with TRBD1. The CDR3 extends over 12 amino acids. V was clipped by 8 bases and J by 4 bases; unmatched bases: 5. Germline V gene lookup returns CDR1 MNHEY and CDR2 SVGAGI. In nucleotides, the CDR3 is TGTGCCAGCGGCCACAGGGGATACGAGCAGTACTTC. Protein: CASGHRGYEQYF.

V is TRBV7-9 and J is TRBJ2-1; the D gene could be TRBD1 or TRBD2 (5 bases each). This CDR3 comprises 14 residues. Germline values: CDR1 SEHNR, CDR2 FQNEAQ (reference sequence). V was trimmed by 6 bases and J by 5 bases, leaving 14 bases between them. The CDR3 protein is CASRWDGRNNEQFF. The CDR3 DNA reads TGTGCCAGCAGATGGGACGGGCGGAACAATGAGCAGTTCTTC.

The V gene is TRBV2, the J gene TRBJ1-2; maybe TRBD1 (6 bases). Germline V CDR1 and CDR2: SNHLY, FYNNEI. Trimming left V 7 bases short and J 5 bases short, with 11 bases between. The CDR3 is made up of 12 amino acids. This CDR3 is CASTGVGYGYTF. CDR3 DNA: TGTGCCAGCACAGGGGTCGGATATGGCTACACCTTC.

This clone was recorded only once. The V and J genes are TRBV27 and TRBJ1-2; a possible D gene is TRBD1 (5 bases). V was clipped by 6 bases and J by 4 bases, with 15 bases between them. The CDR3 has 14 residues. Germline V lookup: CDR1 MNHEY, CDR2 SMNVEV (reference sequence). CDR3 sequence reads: CASSLAGLSYGYTF. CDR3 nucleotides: TGTGCCAGCAGCCTGGCGGGGCTTAGCTATGGCTACACCTTC.

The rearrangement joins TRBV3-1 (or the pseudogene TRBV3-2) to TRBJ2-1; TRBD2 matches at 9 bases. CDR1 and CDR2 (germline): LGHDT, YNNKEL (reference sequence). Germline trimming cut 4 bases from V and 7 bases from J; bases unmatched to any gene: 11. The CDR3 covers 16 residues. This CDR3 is CASSPRASGGLNEQFF. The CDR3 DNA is TGTGCCAGCAGCCCCAGGGCAAGCGGGGGGCTTAATGAGCAGTTCTTC.

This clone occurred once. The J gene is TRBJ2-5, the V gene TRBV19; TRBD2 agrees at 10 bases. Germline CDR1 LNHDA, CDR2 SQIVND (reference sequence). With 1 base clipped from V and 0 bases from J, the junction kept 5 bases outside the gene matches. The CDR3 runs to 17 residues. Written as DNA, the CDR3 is TGTGCCAGTAGTATAGGACTAGCGGGCAGAAACCAAGAGACCCAGTACTTC. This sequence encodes CASSIGLAGRNQETQYF.

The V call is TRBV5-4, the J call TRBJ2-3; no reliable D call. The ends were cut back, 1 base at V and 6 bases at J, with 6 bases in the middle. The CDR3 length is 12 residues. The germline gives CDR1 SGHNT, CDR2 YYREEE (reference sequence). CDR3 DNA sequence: TGTGCCAGCAGCTTGCTATCGGATACGCAGTATTTT. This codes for CASSLLSDTQYF.

CDR3 loop: CASRGEGYEQYF. DNA of the CDR3: TGTGCCAGCAGGGGGGAGGGTTACGAGCAGTACTTC. The V and J genes are TRBV12-3 or TRBV12-4 and TRBJ2-7, with 7 bases aligning to TRBD2. This CDR3 spans 12 amino acids. J gave up 4 bases and V 6 bases, and 3 bases lay outside the gene matches.

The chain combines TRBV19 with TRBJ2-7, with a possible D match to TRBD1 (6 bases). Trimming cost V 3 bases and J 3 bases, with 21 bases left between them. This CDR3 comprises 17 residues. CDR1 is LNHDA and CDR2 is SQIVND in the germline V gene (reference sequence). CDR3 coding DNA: TGTGCCAGTAGTATGAAGGGGGTCCTACCAAGTCACTACGAGCAGTACTTC. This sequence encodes CASSMKGVLPSHYEQYF.

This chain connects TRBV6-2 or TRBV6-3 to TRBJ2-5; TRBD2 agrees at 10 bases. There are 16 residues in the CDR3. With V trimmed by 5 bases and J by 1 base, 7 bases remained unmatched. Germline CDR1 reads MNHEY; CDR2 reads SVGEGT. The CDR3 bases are TGTGCCAGCAGTCCCTGGGGACTAGCGACCCAAGAGACCCAGTACTTC. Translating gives CASSPWGLATQETQYF.

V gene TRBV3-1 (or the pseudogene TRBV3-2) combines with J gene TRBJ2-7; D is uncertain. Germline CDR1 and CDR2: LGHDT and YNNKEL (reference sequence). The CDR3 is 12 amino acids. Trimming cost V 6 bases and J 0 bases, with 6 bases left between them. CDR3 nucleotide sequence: TGTGCCAGCAGGTCCAGCTCCTACGAGCAGTACTTC. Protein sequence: CASRSSSYEQYF.

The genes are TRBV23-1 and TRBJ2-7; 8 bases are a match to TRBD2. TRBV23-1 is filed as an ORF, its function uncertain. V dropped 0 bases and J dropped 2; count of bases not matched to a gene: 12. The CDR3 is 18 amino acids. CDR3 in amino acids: CASSQSAGGKIPTYEQYF. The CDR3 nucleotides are TGCGCCAGCAGTCAATCGGCGGGGGGAAAAATACCTACCTACGAGCAGTACTTC.

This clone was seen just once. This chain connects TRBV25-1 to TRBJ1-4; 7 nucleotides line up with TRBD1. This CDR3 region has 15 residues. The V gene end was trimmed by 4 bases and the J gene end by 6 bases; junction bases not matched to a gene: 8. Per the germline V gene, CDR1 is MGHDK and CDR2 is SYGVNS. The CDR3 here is CASSARQGLDEKLFF. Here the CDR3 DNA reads TGTGCCAGCAGTGCAAGACAGGGTCTGGATGAAAAACTGTTTTTT.

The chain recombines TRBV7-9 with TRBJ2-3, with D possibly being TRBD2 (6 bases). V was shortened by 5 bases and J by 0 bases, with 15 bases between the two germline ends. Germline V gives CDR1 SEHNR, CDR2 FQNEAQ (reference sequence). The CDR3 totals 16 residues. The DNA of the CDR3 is TGTGCCAGCAGCCCACGACTTGGGGGGAGCACAGATACGCAGTATTTT. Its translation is CASSPRLGGSTDTQYF.